The clone carrying this TCR beta chain was recorded a few times. This specimen belongs to a study of blood T cell repertoires in COVID-19. Study-level background: The United States, Italy and Spain supplied acute and convalescent COVID-19 samples. Sources were T cells, B-cell-depleted T cells, or PBMCs; the material itself was cDNA or gDNA.

Trimming took 5 bases from V and 5 from J, leaving 9 bases between them. Looked up from germline, CDR1 is SGHTA and CDR2 is FQGNSA. The CDR3 sequence is 12 residues long. Original processing notes: Researchers report that nucleated cell counts were estimated from reference gene primer amplification. This table comes from immunoSEQ multiplex PCR, and its TCRdb copy is limited to in-frame clones, with some not included. For V, J and clone size, that table is used; D and trimming come from the DNA. Of 80,000 or so clones listed, 80% are singletons. The rearrangement links TRBV7-2 to TRBJ1-2; D is perhaps TRBD1 (5 bases). The receptor comes from a woman in her 70s with acute or convalescent COVID-19. The sample consisted of peripheral blood. CDR3 coding DNA: TGTGCCAGCAGCCCGGGACTTTATGGCTACACCTTC. Translation gives CASSPGLYGYTF. Based on the CDR3 plus reference TRBV7-2 and TRBJ1-2, the full variable domain is GAGVSQSPSNKVTEKGKDVELRCDPISGHTALYWYRQSLGQGLEFLIYFQGNSAPDKSGLPSDRFSAERTGGSVSTLTIQRTQQEDSAVYLCASSPGLYGYTFGSGTRLTVV.